This is a list of T cell receptor beta chains from one sample in a study of low-dose radiotherapy and immunotherapy resistance in tumors. One entry per CDR3 protein, called by TCRdb with MiXCR from the reads. Of roughly 95,000 distinct CDR3 sequences listed, about 20% were seen once; the top ten hold 9.5% to 15%. Sample: PBMCs, taken after low-dose radiotherapy plus immunotherapy. The origin of the receptors is a female donor with ovarian cancer. Each CDR3 is given with its conserved first and last residue. D genes are given only for firm matches. Clone size, where shown, is once, few, many, or a class for clones that have expanded.

V	J	size	D	CDR3	DNA
TRBV4-1	TRBJ1-5	many	-	CASSQPGFNQPQHF	TGCGCCAGCAGCCAACCGGGTTTCAATCAGCCCCAGCATTTT
TRBV30	TRBJ1-2	-	-	CAWEGTGLHGGGYTF	TGTGCCTGGGAGGGTACAGGACTACATGGCGGAGGCTACACCTTC
TRBV9	TRBJ1-3	-	TRBD1	CASSVGQGTSGNTIYF	TGTGCCAGCAGCGTGGGACAGGGGACTTCTGGAAACACCATATATTTT
TRBV6-2/TRBV6-3	TRBJ2-7	many	-	CACDDGDAYEQYF	TGTGCCTGCGATGACGGTGACGCCTACGAGCAGTACTTC
TRBV20-1	TRBJ1-2	many	TRBD1	CSARDPRGPYTYTF	TGCAGTGCTAGAGACCCCAGGGGGCCTTACACCTACACCTTC
TRBV9	TRBJ1-5	many	-	CASSSSQPQHF	TGTGCCAGCAGCAGTAGTCAGCCCCAGCATTTT
TRBV27	TRBJ2-7	few	TRBD1	CASSSPGQLRDEQYF	TGTGCCAGCAGTTCACCGGGACAGCTACGGGACGAGCAGTACTTC
TRBV4-2	TRBJ2-1	-	TRBD2	CASSQELAAYNEQFF	TGTGCCAGCAGCCAAGAACTAGCGGCCTACAATGAGCAGTTCTTC
TRBV6-5	TRBJ1-2	many	-	CASSESYDYGYTF	TGTGCCAGCAGTGAATCCTATGACTATGGCTACACCTTC
TRBV10-2	TRBJ2-7	many	-	CASSESTLGDPSYEQYF	TGCGCCAGCAGTGAGTCGACTTTAGGGGACCCCTCCTACGAGCAGTACTTC
TRBV7-2	TRBJ2-7	many	-	CASSAELREQYF	TGTGCCAGCAGCGCTGAACTACGCGAGCAGTACTTC
TRBV7-6	TRBJ1-6	-	-	CASSLARAGSPLHF	TGTGCCAGCAGCTTAGCGCGGGCCGGTTCACCCCTCCACTTT
TRBV5-8	TRBJ1-1	-	-	CASSLLQGFRNTEAFF	TGTGCCAGCAGCTTACTACAGGGCTTCAGGAACACTGAAGCTTTCTTT
TRBV19	TRBJ2-7	many	TRBD1	CASSPLGDSVAYEQYF	TGTGCCAGTAGTCCTTTGGGGGACAGTGTCGCCTACGAGCAGTACTTC
TRBV15	TRBJ2-5	many	-	CATSRDNGGEETQYF	TGTGCCACCAGCAGAGATAATGGCGGGGAAGAGACCCAGTACTTC
TRBV30	TRBJ1-1	few	-	CAWSVTRNTEAFF	TGTGCCTGGAGTGTAACCAGGAACACTGAAGCTTTCTTT
TRBV20-1	TRBJ1-2	many	TRBD1	CSARARETGGFGYGYTF	TGCAGTGCTAGAGCCCGCGAGACAGGGGGCTTCGGCTATGGCTACACCTTC
TRBV6-2/TRBV6-3	TRBJ1-4	many	-	CASRFGGNEKLFF	TGTGCCAGCAGGTTCGGGGGGAATGAAAAACTGTTTTTT
TRBV19	TRBJ2-4	many	-	CASSTQGTNIQYF	TGTGCCAGTAGTACTCAGGGGACGAACATTCAGTACTTC
TRBV29-1	TRBJ1-1	many	-	CSVETAGRTWRGEAFF	TGCAGCGTTGAAACAGCAGGGCGGACCTGGAGGGGTGAAGCTTTCTTT
TRBV28	TRBJ1-6	many	-	CASSFTGSPLHF	TGTGCCAGCAGTTTTACGGGATCACCCCTCCACTTT
TRBV20-1	TRBJ1-4	many	-	CSAREVGSGKLFF	TGCAGTGCTAGAGAGGTTGGGTCCGGAAAACTGTTTTTT
TRBV7-2	TRBJ1-6	many	-	CASSLGPEGSPLHF	TGTGCCAGCAGCTTAGGCCCAGAGGGGTCACCCCTCCACTTT
TRBV27	TRBJ2-2	few	-	CASSLIAGPGELFFF	-
TRBV12-3/TRBV12-4	TRBJ2-5	many	-	CASSLARAGQETQYF	TGTGCCAGCAGCCTAGCCCGTGCGGGACAAGAGACCCAGTACTTC
TRBV27	TRBJ2-5	-	-	CASSLRMWETQYF	TGTGCCAGCAGTTTACGAATGTGGGAGACCCAGTACTTC
TRBV20-1	TRBJ2-5	-	TRBD2	CSAPPPLSGDQETQYF	TGCAGTGCCCCTCCCCCCCTAAGCGGGGACCAAGAGACCCAGTACTTC
TRBV7-2	TRBJ2-1	many	TRBD2	CASSLGPGGLLLYNEQFF	TGTGCCAGCAGCTTAGGACCGGGGGGTCTACTCCTCTACAATGAGCAGTTCTTC
TRBV3-1	TRBJ1-2	few	-	CAAATNYGYTF	TGTGCCGCCGCCACCAACTATGGCTACACCTTC
TRBV29-1	TRBJ2-7	many	-	CSVDLGKEQYF	TGCAGCGTTGATTTAGGAAAAGAGCAGTACTTC
TRBV29-1	TRBJ2-1	many	TRBD2	CSVVLGVTSNNEQFF	TGCAGCGTTGTGTTGGGGGTGACTAGCAACAATGAGCAGTTCTTC
TRBV6-6	TRBJ1-5	many	-	CASRETNYQPQHF	TGTGCCAGCAGAGAAACTAATTATCAGCCCCAGCATTTT
TRBV4-2	TRBJ2-1	many	-	CASSQDHKDVREQFF	TGTGCCAGCAGCCAAGACCATAAAGACGTGCGTGAGCAGTTCTTC
TRBV20-1	TRBJ2-7	many	-	CSARDPAAYEQYF	TGCAGTGCTAGAGATCCGGCCGCCTACGAGCAGTACTTC
TRBV5-6	TRBJ2-3	many	TRBD1	CASSGDRGADTQYF	TGTGCCAGCAGCGGGGACAGGGGCGCAGATACGCAGTATTTT
TRBV3-1	TRBJ1-2	many	-	CASSPYYGYTF	TGTGCCAGCAGCCCCTACTATGGCTACACCTTC
TRBV6-2/TRBV6-3	TRBJ1-3	many	-	CASSEARYSGNTIYF	TGTGCCAGCAGTGAAGCACGCTACTCTGGAAACACCATATATTTT
TRBV4-2	TRBJ2-3	many	-	CASSQDITHVGTDTQYF	TGTGCCAGCAGCCAAGATATCACCCACGTCGGCACAGATACGCAGTATTTT
TRBV28	TRBJ2-5	many	-	CASNLHPDRETQYF	TGTGCCAGCAACCTACACCCGGATAGGGAGACCCAGTACTTC
TRBV7-8	TRBJ1-1	many	TRBD1	CASSRQGGGNWAEAFF	TGTGCCAGCAGCAGACAGGGGGGTGGTAATTGGGCTGAAGCTTTCTTT
TRBV6-6	TRBJ2-1	-	TRBD2	CASSSVFGLDLNEQFF	TGTGCCAGCAGTTCGGTCTTTGGACTAGACCTCAATGAGCAGTTCTTC
TRBV5-1	TRBJ2-2	many	-	CASSLGQNPPAENTGELFF	TGCGCCAGCAGCTTGGGGCAGAACCCACCCGCGGAGAACACCGGGGAGCTGTTTTTT
TRBV11-3	TRBJ2-2	many	-	CASSLVSTGELFF	TGTGCCAGCAGCTTGGTTAGCACCGGGGAGCTGTTTTTT
TRBV6-6	TRBJ2-1	many	TRBD2	CASSLGLAKEQFF	TGTGCCAGCAGTCTGGGACTAGCGAAAGAGCAGTTCTTC
TRBV10-3	TRBJ1-2	many	TRBD1	CAISERGTGLGYGYTF	TGTGCCATCAGTGAGAGGGGGACAGGCCTTGGCTATGGCTACACCTTC
TRBV6-1	TRBJ2-3	medium-sized	TRBD2	CASSEGILAGVTDTQYF	TGTGCCAGCAGTGAAGGGATCCTAGCGGGAGTCACAGATACGCAGTATTTT
TRBV21-1	TRBJ2-5	-	-	CASSYWTRPRRDGAETQYF	TGTGCCAGCAGTTATTGGACCAGACCGCGGCGGGATGGGGCAGAGACCCAGTACTTC